This T cell receptor beta chain is drawn from a study of Ad26.COV2.S vaccination and SARS-CoV-2 variants. Study observations and caveats: Greater spike-specific TCR breadth was seen in vaccine recipients than in placebo recipients. An underestimation of total T cell responses may have resulted from the TCR breadth and depth analyses.

Method: immunoSEQ multiplex PCR; TCRdb's copy keeps in-frame clones and lacks some. This table holds around 340,000 clones, roughly nine tenths found once. Documented treatment: about 20 received Ad26.COV2.S at low or high dose, single or two shots; 5 received placebo; per-sample allocation not given. Day 63 following the first vaccine or placebo injection was when the samples were taken. From germline, CDR1 is SGDLS and CDR2 YYNGEE. V was shortened by 6 bases and J by 6 bases, with 19 bases between the two germline ends. This CDR3 comprises 14 residues. Comment on this clone: Its antigen is as yet unknown.

This sample comprised peripheral blood, obtained in a trial of Ad26.COV2.S vaccine versus placebo. The sequence derives from a person aged 18-60 years who received the Ad26.COV2.S COVID-19 vaccine or a placebo. This chain links TRBV9 with TRBJ2-7; possible D gene TRBD1, 5 bases. For the CDR3, the DNA is TGTGCCAGCAACAGAGCCCTAGGGGCCTCCGAGCAGTACTTC. This sequence encodes CASNRALGASEQYF.